A single sample is the source of the 18 T cell receptor beta chains below, sequenced in a study of shared clonotypes between healthy human individuals. Profiled with immunoSEQ multiplex PCR; TCRdb holds only in-frame clones, not every one. The table lists roughly 1,500,000 clones, 98% of them singletons. The sample taken for sequencing was naive CD4+ T cells sorted from blood. As for subset: CD45RA+ positively selected. These TCRs come from a young man in good health.

This clone was found once. The rearrangement uses TRBV5-5 and TRBJ2-7, with TRBD2 matching over 12 bases. J gave up 2 bases and V 6 bases, and 9 bases lay outside the gene matches. From germline, CDR1 is SGHKS and CDR2 YYEKEE (reference sequence). The CDR3 is 16 amino acids. DNA of the CDR3: TGTGCCAGCAAATTGGGACTAGCGGGTACGGCCTACGAGCAGTACTTC. It is translated as CASKLGLAGTAYEQYF. The entire variable domain, with the rest obtained from reference TRBV5-5 and TRBJ2-7, is as follows: DAGVTQSPTHLIKTRGQQVTLRCSPISGHKSVSWYQQVLGQGPQFIFQYYEKEERGRGNFPDRFSARQFPNYSSELNVNALLLGDSALYLCASKLGLAGTAYEQYFGPGTRLTVT.

This CDR3 reads CASRIGLAGGEDTQYF. CDR3 nucleotide sequence: TGTGCCAGCAGGATTGGACTAGCGGGAGGCGAAGATACGCAGTATTTT. This chain uses TRBV2 with TRBJ2-3; TRBD2 matches 14 bases. This CDR3 comprises 16 residues. Per the germline V gene, CDR1 is SNHLY and CDR2 is FYNNEI. Trimming at V came to 6 bases and at J to 5 bases, leaving 7 bases not matched to a gene.

This sequence joins TRBV5-4 and TRBJ2-3; 7 bases are shared with TRBD2. Germline V lookup: CDR1 SGHNT, CDR2 YYREEE (reference sequence). V dropped 0 bases and J dropped 6; count of bases not matched to a gene: 7. CDR3 length: 15 residues. This CDR3 reads CASSLGGTTSDTQYF. In DNA form, the CDR3 reads TGTGCCAGCAGCTTGGGGGGGACTACCTCGGATACGCAGTATTTT.

The J gene is TRBJ2-5, the V gene TRBV7-5. TRBV7-5 is deemed a pseudogene. This CDR3 is built from 12 residues. The CDR3 protein is CVRSLRSETQYF. Here the CDR3 DNA reads TGTGTCAGAAGCTTAAGATCGGAGACCCAGTACTTC.

The V gene is TRBV5-1, the J gene TRBJ2-4; D may be TRBD1 or TRBD2 (7 bases each). CDR1 is SGHRS and CDR2 is YFSETQ in the germline V gene. This CDR3 comprises 17 residues. Trimming stripped 2 bases from V and 3 bases from J, with 18 bases between. CDR3 sequence (DNA): TGCGCCAGCAGCTTAACCTCTACAGGGGAGGGCAAAAACATTCAGTACTTC. Translating it yields CASSLTSTGEGKNIQYF.

With respect to this clone: The same CDR3 arises from other DNA sequences in this sample as well. The J gene is TRBJ2-5, the V gene TRBV25-1; TRBD2 aligns across 12 bases. With 3 bases clipped from V and 1 base from J, the junction kept 0 bases outside the gene matches. Germline-derived CDR1 and CDR2 are MGHDK and SYGVNS. The CDR3 runs 15 residues. In nucleotides, the CDR3 is TGTGCCAGCAGTGAGACTAGCGGGAGCCAAGAGACCCAGTACTTC. It is translated as CASSETSGSQETQYF. The complete variable domain, with remaining parts taken from reference TRBV25-1 and TRBJ2-5, reads EADIYQTPRYLVIGTGKKITLECSQTMGHDKMYWYQQDPGMELHLIHYSYGVNSTEKGDLSSESTVSRIRTEHFPLTLESARPSHTSQYLCASSETSGSQETQYFGPGTRLLVL.

Only one count was recorded for this clone. The V gene is TRBV7-2, the J gene TRBJ2-7, with D unresolved. The CDR3 is made up of 14 amino acids. Trimming pared 5 bases from V and 1 base from J, leaving 12 bases between. Germline CDR1 is SGHTA and CDR2 is FQGNSA. In DNA form, the CDR3 reads TGTGCCAGCAGCCGAGAAGGCCCATCCTACGAGCAGTACTTC. Translating gives CASSREGPSYEQYF.

This chain connects TRBV5-8 to TRBJ1-5, with D perhaps matching TRBD1 (5 bases). Germline CDR1 SGHTS, CDR2 YDEGEE. The CDR3 is made up of 15 amino acids. V gave up 3 bases and J gave up 4 bases, with 14 bases separating them. For the CDR3, the DNA is TGTGCCAGCAGCTCGGGACTGAGCAAGAATCAGCCCCAGCATTTT. Translating gives CASSSGLSKNQPQHF.

The chain is built from TRBV5-1 and TRBJ2-2; D gene uncertain. The germline V and J ends were trimmed by 1 base and 5 bases, with 9 bases remaining between them. In germline, CDR1 is SGHRS, CDR2 YFSETQ. The CDR3 is 14 residues long. The CDR3, as DNA: TGCGCCAGCAGCTTGTTTGCGGAGACCGGGGAGCTGTTTTTT. Translated, it gives CASSLFAETGELFF.

The chain uses TRBV28 and TRBJ2-7; 7 bases are a match to TRBD1. The CDR3 sequence is 14 residues long. Germline CDR1 and CDR2: MDHEN and SYDVKM. V dropped 1 base and J dropped 2; count of bases not matched to a gene: 2. Here the CDR3 DNA reads TGTGCCAGCAGTTTATACAGGGGCCCCTACGAGCAGTACTTC. This codes for CASSLYRGPYEQYF.

The V call is TRBV5-1, the J call TRBJ2-1, with 9 positions matching TRBD1. V dropped 1 base and J dropped 5; count of bases not matched to a gene: 4. This CDR3 region has 15 residues. Germline CDR1 SGHRS, CDR2 YFSETQ. This CDR3 reads CASSLSTGGNNEQFF. In DNA form, the CDR3 reads TGCGCCAGCAGCTTGAGTACAGGGGGCAACAATGAGCAGTTCTTC.

This sequence joins TRBV5-1 and TRBJ1-1, with 8 bases aligning to TRBD1. CDR1 is SGHRS, CDR2 YFSETQ, per germline. The length of the CDR3 is 15 residues. V shed 2 bases and J 5 bases; nucleotides not matched to a gene: 8. The CDR3 here is CASSLLQGARTEAFF. DNA for the CDR3: TGCGCCAGCAGCTTATTGCAGGGGGCGCGGACTGAAGCTTTCTTT.

The chain employs TRBV6-6 and TRBJ2-7; 7 bases agree with TRBD1. The CDR3 spans 13 residues. The germline V gene encodes CDR1 MNHNY and CDR2 SVGAGI (reference sequence). J lost 0 bases, V lost 10 bases, and 6 bases had no gene match. The CDR3 region is CATMTGSSYEQYF. The CDR3 nucleotides read TGTGCCACGATGACAGGGAGCTCCTACGAGCAGTACTTC.

The chain employs TRBV7-2 and TRBJ2-1; 10 nucleotides match TRBD2. V was clipped by 1 base and J by 6 bases; unmatched bases: 6. CDR3 length: 16 residues. Germline CDR1 SGHTA, CDR2 FQGNSA. CDR3 residues: CASSLVAAGGSNEQFF. The CDR3 DNA reads as TGTGCCAGCAGCTTAGTAGCAGCGGGAGGGAGCAATGAGCAGTTCTTC.

Comments on this clone: This specimen includes other DNA sequences encoding the same CDR3. V usage is TRBV5-1 and J usage is TRBJ2-1; D is unresolved. V lost 0 bases and J 1 base, leaving 5 bases between the germline ends. Germline V gene lookup returns CDR1 SGHRS and CDR2 YFSETQ. CDR3 length equals 14 residues. The CDR3 bases are TGCGCCAGCAGCTTGGATGTGTCCTACAATGAGCAGTTCTTC. It yields the protein CASSLDVSYNEQFF. Using reference TRBV5-1 and TRBJ2-1 for the parts outside the CDR3, the full variable domain is KAGVTQTPRYLIKTRGQQVTLSCSPISGHRSVSWYQQTPGQGLQFLFEYFSETQRNKGNFPGRFSGRQFSNSRSEMNVSTLELGDSALYLCASSLDVSYNEQFFGPGTRLTVL.

The chain recombines TRBV5-1 with TRBJ2-3; possible D gene TRBD1, 5 bases. There are 15 residues in the CDR3. V lost 4 bases to trimming and J lost 3 bases, with 15 bases between them. CDR1 is SGHRS and CDR2 is YFSETQ in the germline V gene. The CDR3 here is CASSPGPQGTDTQYF. For the CDR3, the DNA is TGCGCCAGCAGCCCAGGGCCCCAAGGGACAGATACGCAGTATTTT.

This chain uses TRBV10-1 with TRBJ2-2; D uncertain. Per germline, CDR1 WNHNN and CDR2 SYGVQD (reference sequence). The CDR3 consists of 13 residues. V was trimmed by 5 bases and J by 5 bases, leaving 9 bases between them. CDR3 nucleotide sequence: TGCGCCAGCAGTCAGGAAGGAACCGGGGAGCTGTTTTTT. Translated: CASSQEGTGELFF.

The table lists this clone with a count of one. This chain connects TRBV2 to TRBJ1-5, with 8 bases matching TRBD1. J was trimmed by 0 bases and V by 6 bases; bases with no gene match: 7. This CDR3 contains 16 residues. CDR1 and CDR2 from the germline V gene are SNHLY and FYNNEI. The chain's CDR3 is CASRDWTGYSNQPQHF. Written as DNA, the CDR3 is TGTGCCAGCAGAGATTGGACAGGGTATAGCAATCAGCCCCAGCATTTT.